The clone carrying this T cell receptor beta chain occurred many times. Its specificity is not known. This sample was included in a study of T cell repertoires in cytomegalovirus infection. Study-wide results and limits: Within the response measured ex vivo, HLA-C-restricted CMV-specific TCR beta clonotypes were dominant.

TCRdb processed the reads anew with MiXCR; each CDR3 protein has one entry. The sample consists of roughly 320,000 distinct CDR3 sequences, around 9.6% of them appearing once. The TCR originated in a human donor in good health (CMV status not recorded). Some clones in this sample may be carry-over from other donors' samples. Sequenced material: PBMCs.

CDR3 sequence reads: CASSSMRVGGMLAFF. DNA of the CDR3: TGTGCCAGCAGTTCAATGAGGGTAGGGGGAATGTTAGCTTTCTTT. The chain uses TRBV12-3 or TRBV12-4 and TRBJ1-1, with a tentative D call TRBD1 (6 bases). The V end lost 4 bases, the J end lost 10 bases, and 22 bases lay between the germline ends. CDR3 length: 15 amino acids.